The 13 T cell receptor beta chains in this list originate from one sample, sequenced in a study of T cell clonality in common variable immunodeficiency (dated by TCRdb to the mid-2010s). Library method: the immunoSEQ multiplex PCR assay. Not all clones reach the TCRdb copy of this immuneACCESS table, which keeps in-frame sequences only. Checked studies attribute under half of the gap to unresolved V genes and leave the rest unexplained. In this sample, about 60,000 clones appear, none counted once only. Approximately 1.7% of the sample goes to the ten largest clones. Sequencing used peripheral blood mononuclear cells. The receptors here all came from a person aged 18 to 70 in good health.

This clone was seen many times. Read data end 3 residues before the CDR3 end; the end is taken from the germline J gene. The chain has TRBV19 and TRBJ1-1, with TRBD1 matching 7 bases. Germline values: CDR1 LNHDA, CDR2 SQIVND (reference sequence). CDR3 length equals 14 residues. V lost 7 bases and J lost 4; bases outside the gene matches: 9. The CDR3 DNA, read in part, is TGTGCCAGTATTACCCACAGGGGAGCCACTGAA. Its protein is CASITHRGATE. In full, the CDR3 reads CASITHRGATEAFF.

In this sample, this clone turned up many times. The CDR3 end lies 3 residues beyond the end of the read and is filled in from the germline J gene. This sequence joins TRBV6-1 and TRBJ1-4; no firm D call. The CDR3 length is 15 residues. V was cut by 4 bases and J by 7 bases, with 16 bases left in between. Per the germline V gene, CDR1 is MNHNS and CDR2 is SASEGT. This chain's CDR3 is CASSARVGKIEKLFF. The CDR3 DNA, read in part, is TGTGCCAGCAGTGCTCGCGTGGGCAAAATTGAAAAA.

This clone was found many times. The DNA ends 3 residues before the CDR3 does, and the rest of the CDR3 is filled in from the germline J gene. The chain recombines TRBV20-1 with TRBJ2-1; TRBD2 aligns across 14 bases. V shed 6 bases and J 8 bases; nucleotides not matched to a gene: 3. Germline CDR1 is DFQATT and CDR2 is SNEGSKA (reference sequence). CDR3 length: 13 residues. The CDR3 sequence: CSAGTSGSDEQFF. Incomplete CDR3 DNA: TGCAGTGCAGGGACTAGCGGGAGCGATGAG.

A remark on this clone: With the read ending 3 residues before the CDR3 end, the germline J gene is used to fill in that end. This sequence joins TRBV5-1 and TRBJ2-7, with 9 bases lining up with TRBD1. CDR1 is SGHRS, CDR2 YFSETQ, per germline. This CDR3 has 13 residues. V lost 4 bases, J lost 5 bases, and 4 bases stayed unmatched. The sequenced CDR3 bases are TGCGCCAGCAGCCCGGACAGGGGCGACGAG. Amino acids: CASSPDRGDE. The entire CDR3 protein is CASSPDRGDEQYF.

The table lists this clone with many counts. The read gets to within 3 residues of the CDR3 end, and the germline J gene fills in the rest. This chain joins TRBV2 and TRBJ2-6; no reliable D call. The CDR3 length is 14 residues. Germline CDR1 SNHLY, CDR2 FYNNEI. The V end lost 6 bases, the J end lost 1 base, and 7 bases lay between the germline ends. Partial CDR3 DNA: TGTGCCAGCAGGCACAAATCTGGGGCCAACGTC. Its translation is CASRHKSGANV. In full, the CDR3 reads CASRHKSGANVLTF.

This clone was counted ten times or more. With the read ending 3 residues before the CDR3 end, the germline J gene is used to fill in that end. The chain carries TRBV13 and TRBJ2-1; TRBD1 is a possible D gene (5 bases). Trimming removed 5 bases at V and 5 bases at J, with 10 bases between. CDR1 and CDR2 (germline): PRHDT, FYEKMQ (reference sequence). The CDR3 covers 13 residues. The CDR3 bases that were read are TGTGCCAGCAGCACCCGACAGAACAATGAG. This codes for CASSTRQNNE. The entire CDR3 reads CASSTRQNNEQFF.

This clone was recorded many times. The CDR3 is cut off 3 residues early in the read; its end comes from the germline J gene. The chain is built from TRBV5-1 and TRBJ1-1; tentatively, D is TRBD1 (6 bases). This CDR3 region has 16 residues. The germline V and J ends were trimmed by 5 bases and 1 base, with 18 bases remaining between them. Germline CDR1 and CDR2: SGHRS and YFSETQ. The CDR3 DNA, read in part, is TGCGCCAGCAGTCAGCTTTCAGGGGCTCCGAACACTGAA. This codes for CASSQLSGAPNTE. The CDR3 as a whole reads CASSQLSGAPNTEAFF.

This clone was counted ten times or more. The missing CDR3 end, 3 residues past where the read stops, is filled in from the germline J gene. The J gene is TRBJ2-7, the V gene TRBV7-2; 12 bases agree with TRBD2. The ends lost 3 bases at V and 1 base at J; junction bases unmatched: 1. Germline values: CDR1 SGHTA, CDR2 FQGNSA. This CDR3 has 15 amino acids. The CDR3 DNA, read in part, is TGTGCCAGCAGCTTTACTAGCGGGAGGTCCTACGAG. This codes for CASSFTSGRSYE. The CDR3 in full is CASSFTSGRSYEQYF.

This clone occurred many times. The DNA ends 3 residues before the CDR3 does, and the rest of the CDR3 is filled in from the germline J gene. V and J are TRBV11-3 and TRBJ1-1, with D tentatively TRBD1 (6 bases). Germline loops: CDR1 SGHNT, CDR2 YENEEA. The CDR3 has 14 residues. The V end lost 0 bases, the J end lost 5 bases, and 10 bases lay between the germline ends. CDR3 DNA (partial): TGTGCCAGCAGCTTAGATCAGGGGCGGACTGAA. It is translated as CASSLDQGRTE. The entire CDR3 sequence reads CASSLDQGRTEAFF.

There are many counts of this clone. The CDR3 end lies 3 residues beyond the end of the read and is filled in from the germline J gene. V is TRBV5-1 and J is TRBJ2-3, with D hard to call. The CDR3 loop spans 16 amino acids. The V gene lost 0 bases and the J gene lost 0 bases, with 11 bases spanning the gap. CDR1 SGHRS and CDR2 YFSETQ come from the germline V gene. CDR3 DNA (partial): TGCGCCAGCAGCTTGGATCCTAGATCGAGCACAGATACG. Residues: CASSLDPRSSTDT. The full CDR3 protein is CASSLDPRSSTDTQYF.

Points on this clone: The read halts 3 residues ahead of the CDR3 end, with the missing end drawn from the germline J gene. The chain recombines TRBV11-3 with TRBJ2-7; D gene uncertain. The V end lost 5 bases, the J end lost 0 bases, and 11 bases lay between the germline ends. Germline V gene lookup returns CDR1 SGHNT and CDR2 YENEEA. This CDR3 has 14 residues. The CDR3 bases that were read are TGTGCCAGCAGCATATCTGGGCGCTCCTACGAG. Protein: CASSISGRSYE. The complete CDR3 reads CASSISGRSYEQYF.

This clone showed up many times. The read ends 3 residues early relative to the CDR3; the germline J gene fills the gap. The chain carries TRBV18 and TRBJ1-5; 7 bases match TRBD1. CDR3 size: 14 residues. Germline CDR1 is KGHSH and CDR2 is LQKENI. The ends lost 4 bases at V and 4 bases at J; junction bases unmatched: 4. The covered CDR3 bases are TGTGCCAGCTCACTGGGACAGAATAATCAGCCC. Its translation: CASSLGQNNQP. The entire CDR3 sequence reads CASSLGQNNQPQHF.

On this clone: A much bigger clone sits one base away, suggesting this may be a read error. Coverage ceases 3 residues before the CDR3 finishes, and the germline J gene fills in the end. The chain joins TRBV11-2 to TRBJ2-7; 7 positions agree with TRBD1. The V gene end was trimmed by 5 bases and the J gene end by 2 bases; junction bases not matched to a gene: 3. The CDR3 is 13 residues long. In germline, CDR1 is SGHAT, CDR2 FQNNGV. The sequenced CDR3 bases are TGTGCCAGCAGCCCCGGGACAGCCTACGAG. Translation: CASSPGTAYE. The whole CDR3 sequence is CASSPGTAYEQYF.